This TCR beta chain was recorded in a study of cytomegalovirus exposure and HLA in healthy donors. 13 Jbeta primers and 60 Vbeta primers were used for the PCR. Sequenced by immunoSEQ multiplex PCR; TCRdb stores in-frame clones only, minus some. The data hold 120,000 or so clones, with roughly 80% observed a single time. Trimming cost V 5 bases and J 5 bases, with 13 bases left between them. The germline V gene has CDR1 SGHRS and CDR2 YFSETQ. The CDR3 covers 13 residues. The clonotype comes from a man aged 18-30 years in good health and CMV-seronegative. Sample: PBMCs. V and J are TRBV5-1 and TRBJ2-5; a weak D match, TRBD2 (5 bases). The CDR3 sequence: CASRMAGSETQYF. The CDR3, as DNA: TGCGCCAGCAGGATGGCGGGCAGCGAGACCCAGTACTTC.